A single TCR beta chain is shown here with its context. The sample is drawn from a study of control samples from healthy donors and cancer patients. Sequencing used immunoSEQ multiplex PCR; TCRdb keeps in-frame clones, though not all of them. Seen here are 65,000 to 95,000 clones, around 91% observed once, and the top ten hold 7.2%. CDR1 is LGHDT, CDR2 YNNKEL, per germline (reference sequence). This CDR3 is built from 16 residues. Trimming at V came to 7 bases and at J to 4 bases, leaving 10 bases not matched to a gene. Sequenced material: blood. The sequence came from a man aged 50 or older in good health. This sequence joins TRBV3-1 (or the pseudogene TRBV3-2) and TRBJ1-6; 7 positions agree with TRBD1. The CDR3 loop reads CASNSRTGSYNSPLHF. CDR3 bases: TGTGCCAGCAACTCAAGGACAGGTTCATATAATTCACCCCTCCACTTT.